The 13 T cell receptor beta chains presented below share a single source sample, sequenced in a study of blood T cells in healthy people across ages. Alongside a J-beta primer mix, a sample-barcoded 5' primer served in a second PCR lasting roughly 7 to 11 cycles. MiXCR was run by TCRdb on the 5' RACE reads, yielding one entry per CDR3 protein. The sample includes approximately 700,000 distinct CDR3 sequences, 32% of them seen just once. The specimen sequenced was blood. Receptor source: a woman older than 75 in good health.

This rearrangement joins TRBV4-2 to TRBJ2-1, with a tentative D call TRBD2 (6 bases). Between the trimmed V and J ends, which lost 0 bases and 2 bases, there was a span of 11 bases. The CDR3 contains 16 residues. The V gene's germline CDR1 is LGHNA and CDR2 YNFKEQ. CDR3 DNA: TGTGCCAGCAGCCAAGATCCGGCGGGAACCTACAATGAGCAGTTCTTC. It translates to CASSQDPAGTYNEQFF.

Regarding this clonotype: A clone one base away is much larger, so this may be a read error. The CDR3 loop reads CATASAIHNEQFF. In DNA form, the CDR3 reads TGTGCCACCGCTTCGGCAATCCACAATGAGCAGTTCTTC. J is TRBJ2-1 and V is TRBV24-1; D is unresolved. V dropped 9 bases and J dropped 5 bases, with 13 bases sitting between them. CDR3 length: 13 residues. Per the germline V gene, CDR1 is KGHDR and CDR2 is SFDVKD.

The chain links TRBV29-1 to TRBJ2-2; D not resolved. Germline V lookup: CDR1 SQVTM, CDR2 ANQGSEA. V shed 6 bases and J shed 7 bases, with 12 bases lying between them. The CDR3 is made up of 12 amino acids. The CDR3 sequence is CSVGFGGGELFF. The DNA of the CDR3 is TGCAGCGTGGGGTTTGGTGGCGGGGAGCTGTTTTTT.

In its sample, this clonotype was seen many times. The chain has TRBV29-1 and TRBJ2-1; possibly TRBD2 for D (6 bases). Trimming stripped 4 bases from V and 4 bases from J, with 14 bases between. The germline V gene encodes CDR1 SQVTM and CDR2 ANQGSEA. The CDR3 sequence is 14 residues long. The CDR3 spells CSVGGGNSYNEQFF. The CDR3 DNA sequence: TGCAGCGTTGGTGGGGGGAATTCTTACAATGAGCAGTTCTTC.

The chain recombines TRBV12-3 or TRBV12-4 with TRBJ1-2; TRBD1 matches at 8 bases. With V trimmed by 1 base and J by 8 bases, 9 bases remained unmatched. The CDR3 runs 15 residues. The CDR3 here is CASSLGAGGGDGYTF. As DNA, the CDR3 is TGTGCCAGCAGTTTAGGAGCAGGGGGCGGGGACGGCTACACCTTC.

This clonotype came up a few times. The genes are TRBV7-2 and TRBJ1-2; weak D call: TRBD1 (6 bases). V was shortened by 5 bases and J by 3 bases, with 13 bases between the two germline ends. The CDR3 consists of 14 residues. Germline V gene data show CDR1 as SGHTA and CDR2 as FQGNSA. The CDR3 DNA reads TGTGCCAGCAGCCCTAGCTGGACAGACTATGGCTACACCTTC. Residues: CASSPSWTDYGYTF.

V gene TRBV5-6 combines with J gene TRBJ2-1; 10 positions agree with TRBD2. The CDR3 sequence is 14 residues long. Germline V gene sequence: CDR1 SGHDT, CDR2 YYEEEE. The trim removed 1 base at V and 9 bases at J, leaving 4 bases unmatched. The CDR3 loop is CASSLPSGSSEQFF. CDR3 nucleotides: TGTGCCAGCAGCTTGCCTAGCGGGAGTAGTGAGCAGTTCTTC.

This clonotype was seen many times. The V call is TRBV7-8, the J call TRBJ2-5; D remains ambiguous. The ends were cut back, 5 bases at V and 5 bases at J, with 18 bases in the middle. The CDR3 is 15 residues long. Germline values: CDR1 SGHVS, CDR2 FQNEAQ. The CDR3 loop is CASSPPGRSLETQYF. Here the CDR3 DNA reads TGTGCCAGCAGCCCCCCGGGCAGATCGTTGGAGACCCAGTACTTC.

At least ten counts were recorded for this clonotype. The chain joins TRBV6-2 or TRBV6-3 to TRBJ2-1, with D uncertain. Trimming took off 6 bases at V and 5 bases at J, with 11 bases between the two ends. The germline V gene has CDR1 MNHEY and CDR2 SVGEGT. The CDR3 is 13 amino acids. The CDR3 nucleotides read TGTGCCAGCAGATCTCGAACAGACAATGAGCAGTTCTTC. Protein: CASRSRTDNEQFF.

This clonotype was counted ten times or more. This rearrangement joins TRBV6-2 or TRBV6-3 to TRBJ1-2; tentative D call: TRBD1 (5 bases). CDR1 and CDR2 (germline): MNHEY, SVGEGT. V lost 7 bases and J 4 bases, leaving 13 bases between the germline ends. CDR3 size: 13 residues. The CDR3 protein is CASTETDPYGYTF. In DNA form, the CDR3 reads TGTGCCAGCACGGAGACAGACCCCTATGGCTACACCTTC.

The chain is built from TRBV27 and TRBJ1-1, with D unresolved. CDR1 is MNHEY, CDR2 SMNVEV, per germline (reference sequence). CDR3 length equals 14 residues. V shed 0 bases and J shed 2 bases, with 7 bases lying between them. The CDR3 coding sequence is TGTGCCAGCAGTTTATCGAAAGGTAACACTGAAGCTTTCTTT. Its translation: CASSLSKGNTEAFF.

The chain has TRBV5-1 and TRBJ2-7; 8 bases are shared with TRBD2. This CDR3 has 16 residues. The V and J ends lost 5 bases and 4 bases, in that order; junction bases with no gene match: 14. The germline V gene encodes CDR1 SGHRS and CDR2 YFSETQ. CDR3 DNA: TGCGCCAGCAGTTCGGACGAGGGACTAGACATGTACGAGCAGTACTTC. Its protein product is CASSSDEGLDMYEQYF.

The sample holds a few counts of this clonotype. The V and J genes are TRBV6-5 and TRBJ2-7; possible D gene TRBD1, 6 bases. Trimming removed 0 bases from V and 7 bases from J, with 13 bases in between. There are 14 residues in the CDR3. Germline V gene sequence: CDR1 MNHEY, CDR2 SVGAGI. The CDR3 nucleotides read TGTGCCAGCAGTTACTCCAGGGGATCGAGGGAGCAGTACTTC. Protein: CASSYSRGSREQYF.